This T cell receptor beta chain was sequenced for a study of blood T cells in healthy people across ages. Whole-study context: Per every two T cells, about one barcoded beta molecule was captured by template switching.

Overall study results and limits: As naive T cell percentage varied, TCR beta diversity correlated strongly with it. TCR beta diversity, measured per million T cells, fell in a roughly linear way with age.

Combining a sample-barcoded 5' primer with a J-beta primer mix, a second PCR ran for roughly 7 to 11 cycles. MiXCR, applied by TCRdb to the 5' RACE reads, yields one record per CDR3 protein. The sample has roughly 800,000 distinct CDR3 sequences; 55% to 75% are singletons. Each sample yielded at least 6 micrograms of PBMC total RNA. In regard to this clonotype: The antigen remains unidentified.

This clonotype originated in a man aged 25 to 40 in good health. The source material was blood.

The CDR3 DNA follows: TGTGCCAGCAGGCCCGGGGCACGGAACACTGAAGCTTTCTTT. It yields the protein CASRPGARNTEAFF. This sequence joins TRBV6-5 and TRBJ1-1; D is possibly TRBD1 (5 bases). V was clipped by 6 bases and J by 1 base, with 12 bases between them. Germline CDR1 reads MNHEY; CDR2 reads SVGAGI. This CDR3 contains 14 residues.